This T cell receptor beta chain was sequenced in a study of early T cells in non-severe SARS-CoV-2 infection. Study-wide context: Sequencing used unsorted whole-blood bulk RNA, so chains lack pairing.

This clonotype was detected a few times. Individual cDNA molecules were tagged with unique molecular identifiers. TCRdb analysed the 5' RACE reads with MiXCR anew, one entry per CDR3 protein. The sample carries 80,000 to 95,000 distinct CDR3 sequences, approximately 17% recorded once. Trimming cost V 7 bases and J 2 bases; bases outside gene matches: 4. Per germline, CDR1 MRHNA and CDR2 SNTAGT. There are 15 residues in the CDR3. The sequence came from an adult who was a healthcare worker with PCR-confirmed SARS-CoV-2 infection or an uninfected control (not recorded which). Material: whole blood, obtained at baseline. The chain combines TRBV6-4 with TRBJ2-3; 12 bases map to TRBD2. Written as DNA, the CDR3 is TGTGCCAGCAAACGGACTAGCGGGGCCACAGATACGCAGTATTTT. It encodes CASKRTSGATDTQYF.